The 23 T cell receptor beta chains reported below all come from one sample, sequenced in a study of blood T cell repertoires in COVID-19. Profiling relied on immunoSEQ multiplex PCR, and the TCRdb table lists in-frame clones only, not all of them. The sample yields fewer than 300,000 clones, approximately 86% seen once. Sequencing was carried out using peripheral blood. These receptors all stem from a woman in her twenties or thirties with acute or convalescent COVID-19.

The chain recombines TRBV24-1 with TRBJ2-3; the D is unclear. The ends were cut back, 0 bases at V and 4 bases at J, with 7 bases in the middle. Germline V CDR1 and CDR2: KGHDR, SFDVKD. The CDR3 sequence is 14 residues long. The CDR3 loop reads CATSDLDLADTQYF. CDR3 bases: TGTGCCACCAGTGATTTGGACCTAGCAGATACGCAGTATTTT.

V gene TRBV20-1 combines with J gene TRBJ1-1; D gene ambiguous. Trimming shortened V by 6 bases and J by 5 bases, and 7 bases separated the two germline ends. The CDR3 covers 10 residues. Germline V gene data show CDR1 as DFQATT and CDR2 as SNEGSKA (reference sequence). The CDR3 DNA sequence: TGCAGTGCCGGGTGGACTGAAGCTTTCTTT. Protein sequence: CSAGWTEAFF.

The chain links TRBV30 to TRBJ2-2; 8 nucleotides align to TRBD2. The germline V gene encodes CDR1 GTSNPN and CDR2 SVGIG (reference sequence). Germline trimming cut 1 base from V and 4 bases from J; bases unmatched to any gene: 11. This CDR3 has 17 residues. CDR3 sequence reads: CAWSDSAGVVVTGELFF. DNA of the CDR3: TGTGCCTGGAGTGACTCAGCGGGAGTAGTTGTCACCGGGGAGCTGTTTTTT.

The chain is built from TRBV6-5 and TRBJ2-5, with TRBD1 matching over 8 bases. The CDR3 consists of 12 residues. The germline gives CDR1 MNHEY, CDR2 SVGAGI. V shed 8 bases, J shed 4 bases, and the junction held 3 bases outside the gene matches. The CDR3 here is CASGQGVETQYF. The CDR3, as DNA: TGTGCCAGCGGACAGGGTGTAGAGACCCAGTACTTC.

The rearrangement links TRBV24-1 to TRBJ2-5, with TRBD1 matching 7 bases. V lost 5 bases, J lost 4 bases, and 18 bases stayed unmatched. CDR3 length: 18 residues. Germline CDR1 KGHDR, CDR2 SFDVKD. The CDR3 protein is CATSAPGRGATGRETQYF. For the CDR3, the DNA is TGTGCCACCAGTGCCCCAGGCCGGGGAGCGACAGGGAGAGAGACCCAGTACTTC.

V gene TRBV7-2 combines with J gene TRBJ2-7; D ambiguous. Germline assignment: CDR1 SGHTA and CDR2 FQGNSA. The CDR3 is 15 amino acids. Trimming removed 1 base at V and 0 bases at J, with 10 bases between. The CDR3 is CASSLGGSSSYEQYF. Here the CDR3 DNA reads TGTGCCAGCAGCTTAGGAGGATCGAGCTCCTACGAGCAGTACTTC.

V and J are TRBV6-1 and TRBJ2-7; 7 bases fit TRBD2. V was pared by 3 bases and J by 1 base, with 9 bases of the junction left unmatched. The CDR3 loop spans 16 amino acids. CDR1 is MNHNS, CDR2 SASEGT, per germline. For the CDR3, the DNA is TGTGCCAGCAGTGACCCACGGAGGACTAGTTCCTACGAGCAGTACTTC. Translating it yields CASSDPRRTSSYEQYF.

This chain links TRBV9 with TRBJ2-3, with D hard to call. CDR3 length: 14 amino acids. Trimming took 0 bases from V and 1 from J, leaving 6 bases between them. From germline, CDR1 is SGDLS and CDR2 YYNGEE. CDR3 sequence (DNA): TGTGCCAGCAGCGTAGGCCAGGGCACAGATACGCAGTATTTT. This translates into CASSVGQGTDTQYF.

This CDR3 reads CASSERRTRSGNTIYF. In DNA form, the CDR3 reads TGTGCCAGCAGTGAACGAAGAACTCGCTCTGGAAACACCATATATTTT. The rearrangement joins TRBV6-1 to TRBJ1-3; D is ambiguous. The CDR3 is 16 residues long. The germline CDR1 and CDR2 sequences are MNHNS and SASEGT. V was clipped by 2 bases and J by 0 bases, with 11 bases between them.

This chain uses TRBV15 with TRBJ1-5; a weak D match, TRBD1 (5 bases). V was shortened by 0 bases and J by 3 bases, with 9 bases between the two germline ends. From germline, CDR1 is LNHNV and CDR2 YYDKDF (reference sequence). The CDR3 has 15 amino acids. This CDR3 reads CATSREADNNQPQHF. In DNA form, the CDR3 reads TGTGCCACCAGCAGAGAGGCGGACAACAATCAGCCCCAGCATTTT.

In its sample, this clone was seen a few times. The CDR3 is CSVGLGQSGNTIYF. The DNA for the CDR3 is TGCAGCGTTGGACTAGGGCAGTCTGGAAACACCATATATTTT. The chain recombines TRBV29-1 with TRBJ1-3; unclear D gene. The germline V gene has CDR1 SQVTM and CDR2 ANQGSEA. Trimming took 4 bases from V and 1 from J, leaving 11 bases between them. The CDR3 is 14 amino acids.

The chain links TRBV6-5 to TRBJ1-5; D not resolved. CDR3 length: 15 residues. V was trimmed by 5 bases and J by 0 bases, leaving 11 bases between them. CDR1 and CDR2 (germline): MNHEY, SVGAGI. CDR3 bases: TGTGCCAGCAGTCCCTGGGAGGGTAGCAATCAGCCCCAGCATTTT. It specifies CASSPWEGSNQPQHF.

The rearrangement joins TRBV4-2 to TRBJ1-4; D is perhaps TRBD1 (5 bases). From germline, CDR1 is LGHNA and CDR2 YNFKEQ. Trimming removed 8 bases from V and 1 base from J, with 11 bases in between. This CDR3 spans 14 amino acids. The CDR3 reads CASREGETNEKLFF. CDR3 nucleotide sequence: TGTGCCAGCCGTGAAGGGGAAACTAATGAAAAACTGTTTTTT.

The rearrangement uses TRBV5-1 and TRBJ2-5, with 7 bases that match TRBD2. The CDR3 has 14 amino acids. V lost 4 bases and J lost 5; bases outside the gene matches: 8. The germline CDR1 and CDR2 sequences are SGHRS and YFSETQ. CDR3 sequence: CASSGQTAGETQYF. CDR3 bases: TGCGCCAGCAGCGGGCAGACAGCGGGGGAGACCCAGTACTTC.

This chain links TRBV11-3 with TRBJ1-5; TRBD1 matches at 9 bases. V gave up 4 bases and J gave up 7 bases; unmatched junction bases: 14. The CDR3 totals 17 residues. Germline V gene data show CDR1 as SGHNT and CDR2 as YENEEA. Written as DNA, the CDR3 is TGTGCCAGCAGCTGGCGTCTCTGGACAGGGGAGGAACAGCCCCAGCATTTT. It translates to CASSWRLWTGEEQPQHF.

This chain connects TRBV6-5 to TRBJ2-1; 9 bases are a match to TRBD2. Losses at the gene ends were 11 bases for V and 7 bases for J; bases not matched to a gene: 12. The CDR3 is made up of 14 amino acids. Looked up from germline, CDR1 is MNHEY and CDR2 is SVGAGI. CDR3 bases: TGTGCCCCTCACGGCGGGAGGGCCTTTAATGAGCAGTTCTTC. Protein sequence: CAPHGGRAFNEQFF.

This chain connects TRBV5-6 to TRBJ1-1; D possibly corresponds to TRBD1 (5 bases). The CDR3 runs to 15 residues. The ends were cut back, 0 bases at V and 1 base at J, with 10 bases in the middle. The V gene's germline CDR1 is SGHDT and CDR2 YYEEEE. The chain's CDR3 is CASSLGQQPNTEAFF. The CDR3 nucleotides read TGTGCCAGCAGCTTGGGACAGCAACCGAACACTGAAGCTTTCTTT. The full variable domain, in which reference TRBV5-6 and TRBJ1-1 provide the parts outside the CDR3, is DAGVTQSPTHLIKTRGQQVTLRCSPKSGHDTVSWYQQALGQGPQFIFQYYEEEERQRGNFPDRFSGHQFPNYSSELNVNALLLGDSALYLCASSLGQQPNTEAFFGQGTRLTVV.

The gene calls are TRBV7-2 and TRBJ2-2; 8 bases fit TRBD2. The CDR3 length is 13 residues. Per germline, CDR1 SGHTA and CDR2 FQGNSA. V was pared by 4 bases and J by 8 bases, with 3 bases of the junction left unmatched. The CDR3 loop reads CASSSGLAGELFF. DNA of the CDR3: TGTGCCAGCAGCTCCGGACTAGCTGGGGAGCTGTTTTTT.

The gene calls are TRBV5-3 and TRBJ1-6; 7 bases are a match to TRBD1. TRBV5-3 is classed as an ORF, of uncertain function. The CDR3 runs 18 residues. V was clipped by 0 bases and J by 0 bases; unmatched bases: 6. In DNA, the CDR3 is TGTGCCAGAAGCTTGGGGCAGGGGGTGTGCTCCTATAATTCACCCCTCCACTTT. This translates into CARSLGQGVCSYNSPLHF.

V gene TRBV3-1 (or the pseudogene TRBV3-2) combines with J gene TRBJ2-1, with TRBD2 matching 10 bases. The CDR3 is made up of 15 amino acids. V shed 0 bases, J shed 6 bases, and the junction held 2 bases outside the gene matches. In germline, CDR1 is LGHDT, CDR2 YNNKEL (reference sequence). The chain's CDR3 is CASSQEAGGGNEQFF. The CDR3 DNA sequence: TGTGCCAGCAGCCAAGAAGCGGGAGGGGGCAATGAGCAGTTCTTC.

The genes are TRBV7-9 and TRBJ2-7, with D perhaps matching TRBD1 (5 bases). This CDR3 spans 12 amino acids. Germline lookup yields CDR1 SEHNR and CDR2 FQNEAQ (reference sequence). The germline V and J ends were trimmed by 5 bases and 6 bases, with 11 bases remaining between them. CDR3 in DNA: TGTGCCAGCAGCCCTCAGGGCAGCGAGCAGTACTTC. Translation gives CASSPQGSEQYF.

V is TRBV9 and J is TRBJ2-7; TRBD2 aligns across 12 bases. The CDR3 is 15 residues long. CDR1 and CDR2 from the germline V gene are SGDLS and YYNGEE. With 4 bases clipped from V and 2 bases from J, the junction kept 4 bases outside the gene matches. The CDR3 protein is CASSRLAGDPYEQYF. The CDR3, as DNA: TGTGCCAGCAGCCGACTAGCGGGAGACCCCTACGAGCAGTACTTC.

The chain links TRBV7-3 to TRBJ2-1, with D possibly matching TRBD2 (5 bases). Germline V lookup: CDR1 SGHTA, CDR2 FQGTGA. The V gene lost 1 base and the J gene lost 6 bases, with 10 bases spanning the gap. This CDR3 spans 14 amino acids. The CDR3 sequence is CASSLSHSGNEQFF. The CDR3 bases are TGTGCCAGCAGCTTAAGTCACAGCGGCAATGAGCAGTTCTTC.